This T cell receptor beta chain was found in a study of cytomegalovirus exposure and HLA in healthy donors. Study-level results: The classifier, whose performance was assessed in both the original and validation cohorts, reportedly diagnosed cytomegalovirus status with high specificity and sensitivity. There were under 200 TCR beta chains listed as cytomegalovirus-associated. Later genetic work tied a missense DCLRE1C variant to beta-chain V and J trimming.

PCR used 60 Vbeta primers and 13 Jbeta primers. The method was immunoSEQ multiplex PCR; TCRdb's version includes in-frame clones alone and lacks a portion of them. The sample carries around 150,000 clones, 60% to 85% recorded once. Germline lookup yields CDR1 SGHTA and CDR2 FQGNSA. This CDR3 has 14 amino acids. This clone was picked up a small number of times. Its antigen remains unidentified. A junction end diverges from the germline sequence, so it may reflect a read error. Each donor was nominally healthy when sampled (though unrecorded immune exposures were likely). The chain recombines TRBV7-2 with TRBJ1-4; TRBD1 agrees at 7 bases. Sequencing was performed on PBMCs. This TCR derives from a man aged 25 to 45 in good health and CMV-seropositive. The CDR3, as DNA: TGTGCCAGCAGTTTAGACAGGGCGAGTGAAAAACTGTTTTTT. Its protein is CASSLDRASEKLFF.